The 22 T cell receptor beta chains in this list originate from one sample, sequenced in a study of blood T cell repertoires in COVID-19. Clones were read by immunoSEQ multiplex PCR, and TCRdb kept only the in-frame ones, dropping some. The sample gives about 170,000 clones, roughly 80% of which show up once; about 1.9% is in the top ten. The sequencing input was peripheral blood. These receptors were obtained from a woman older than 75 with acute or convalescent COVID-19.

V is TRBV27 and J is TRBJ2-4, with 9 bases that match TRBD1. CDR1 and CDR2 from the germline V gene are MNHEY and SMNVEV (reference sequence). J was trimmed by 9 bases and V by 6 bases; bases with no gene match: 9. The CDR3 consists of 14 residues. CDR3 in DNA: TGTGCCAGCAGAGACGCGGGACAGGGTGCCATTCAGTACTTC. Protein: CASRDAGQGAIQYF.

This clone was seen a few times. One end of the junction does not line up with germline, which may come from a read error. The chain employs TRBV6-6 and TRBJ1-1, with TRBD1 as a possible D gene (5 bases). CDR1 is MNHNY, CDR2 SVGAGI, per germline (reference sequence). The CDR3 covers 15 residues. The CDR3 DNA follows: TGTGCCAGCAGGTACTCCCCCAGGGAAGACACTGAAGCTTTCTTT. As protein: CASRYSPREDTEAFF.

The chain has TRBV21-1 and TRBJ1-4; the tabulated D call, TRBD1, remains unverified against the DNA. TRBV21-1 is noted as a pseudogene. The length of the CDR3 is 17 residues. The CDR3 nucleotides read TGTGCCAGCAGCAAAGGTTGCAGTTCCTTAACTAATGAAAAACTGTTTTTT. It yields the protein CASSKGCSSLTNEKLFF.

The rearrangement uses TRBV3-1 (or the pseudogene TRBV3-2) and TRBJ1-1, with a possible D match to TRBD1 (6 bases). V dropped 5 bases and J dropped 4 bases, with 17 bases sitting between them. The CDR3 is made up of 15 amino acids. Per the germline V gene, CDR1 is LGHDT and CDR2 is YNNKEL (reference sequence). The CDR3, as DNA: TGTGCCAGCAGCGCGGAAACAGGGATTGGCACTGAAGCTTTCTTT. It translates to CASSAETGIGTEAFF.

This chain links TRBV29-1 with TRBJ2-5; 8 positions match TRBD1. Germline V lookup: CDR1 SQVTM, CDR2 ANQGSEA. V lost 6 bases to trimming and J lost 2 bases; unmatched junction nucleotides: 8. The CDR3 runs to 14 residues. In DNA, the CDR3 is TGCAGCGTCCGATTACGGGACAGGCAAGAGACCCAGTACTTC. As protein: CSVRLRDRQETQYF.

J is TRBJ1-4 and V is TRBV3-1 (or the pseudogene TRBV3-2); TRBD1 is a possible D gene (5 bases). There are 15 residues in the CDR3. V shed 4 bases and J shed 1 base, with 10 bases lying between them. Germline V gives CDR1 LGHDT, CDR2 YNNKEL (reference sequence). CDR3 residues: CASSRGEGTNEKLFF. The CDR3 DNA sequence: TGTGCCAGCAGCCGAGGGGAGGGAACTAATGAAAAACTGTTTTTT.

The chain employs TRBV6-5 and TRBJ2-7; TRBD2 is a possible D gene (7 bases). Germline V lookup: CDR1 MNHEY, CDR2 SVGAGI. There are 14 residues in the CDR3. V dropped 7 bases and J dropped 2 bases, with 15 bases sitting between them. CDR3 sequence (DNA): TGTGCCAGCAAAGGCGGGGGCAATACCTACGAGCAGTACTTC. Protein product: CASKGGGNTYEQYF.

The chain couples TRBV6-2 or TRBV6-3 to TRBJ2-7; 7 bases align to TRBD2. The CDR3 has 15 amino acids. Germline-derived CDR1 and CDR2 are MNHEY and SVGEGT. The trim removed 6 bases at V and 2 bases at J, leaving 10 bases unmatched. The CDR3 loop is CASSPLAAITYEQYF. CDR3 bases: TGTGCCAGCAGCCCCCTAGCGGCAATAACCTACGAGCAGTACTTC.

This chain joins TRBV3-1 (or the pseudogene TRBV3-2) and TRBJ1-4; no definite D call. CDR1 and CDR2 (germline): LGHDT, YNNKEL (reference sequence). The CDR3 is 15 residues long. Between the trimmed V and J ends, which lost 1 base and 7 bases, there was a span of 13 bases. CDR3 sequence reads: CASSQVLEGGEKLFF. DNA for the CDR3: TGTGCCAGCAGCCAAGTCTTAGAGGGAGGTGAAAAACTGTTTTTT.

This chain uses TRBV4-3 with TRBJ1-5, with TRBD1 matching over 7 bases. The CDR3 is 17 amino acids. CDR1 and CDR2 (germline): LGHNA, YSLEER. Trimming cost V 4 bases and J 0 bases; bases outside gene matches: 9. The CDR3, as DNA: TGCGCCAGCAGCCCCGGGGCAGGGGGTCTTAGCAATCAGCCCCAGCATTTT. It codes for CASSPGAGGLSNQPQHF.

The rearrangement links TRBV28 to TRBJ2-3; 9 positions agree with TRBD2. CDR1 and CDR2 (germline): MDHEN, SYDVKM. This CDR3 has 16 amino acids. J gave up 5 bases and V 5 bases, and 11 bases lay outside the gene matches. The CDR3 DNA sequence: TGTGCCAGCAGTACCCAAGTCCAGACTAGCGGAGATACGCAGTATTTT. As protein: CASSTQVQTSGDTQYF.

The J gene is TRBJ1-2, the V gene TRBV6-6; the match to TRBD1 covers 9 bases. The germline gives CDR1 MNHNY, CDR2 SVGAGI (reference sequence). The CDR3 consists of 13 residues. J lost 1 base, V lost 8 bases, and 2 bases had no gene match. CDR3 sequence: CASRDRVNYGYTF. CDR3 DNA sequence: TGTGCCAGCCGGGACAGGGTTAACTATGGCTACACCTTC.

The V gene is TRBV21-1, the J gene TRBJ2-3; the table's D call of TRBD1 was not tested on the DNA. TRBV21-1 is classified as a pseudogene. The CDR3 is made up of 12 amino acids. CDR3 sequence: CASYDRAHTQYF. CDR3 bases: TGTGCCAGCTATGACAGGGCCCATACGCAGTATTTT.

The rearrangement joins TRBV30 to TRBJ2-3; D ambiguous. This CDR3 is 12 amino acids long. Germline values: CDR1 GTSNPN, CDR2 SVGIG (reference sequence). V was clipped by 0 bases and J by 7 bases, with 8 bases between them. The CDR3: CAWSVRYNTQYF. In nucleotides, the CDR3 is TGTGCCTGGAGTGTACGCTATAATACGCAGTATTTT.

The chain is built from TRBV11-2 and TRBJ1-1; weak D call: TRBD1 (5 bases). V was pared by 4 bases and J by 4 bases, with 16 bases between. Germline CDR1 reads SGHAT; CDR2 reads FQNNGV. This CDR3 spans 15 amino acids. The CDR3 loop reads CASSSEQGGLTEAFF. The CDR3 DNA sequence: TGTGCCAGCAGCTCAGAGCAGGGAGGTCTCACTGAAGCTTTCTTT.

The J gene is TRBJ1-2, the V gene TRBV4-3; TRBD1 aligns across 10 bases. The germline CDR1 and CDR2 sequences are LGHNA and YSLEER. CDR3 size: 15 residues. The junction had 8 bases not matched to a gene; V was cut back by 3 bases and J by 7 bases. The CDR3: CASSHTGTGAVGYTF. DNA for the CDR3: TGCGCCAGCAGCCACACCGGGACAGGGGCCGTTGGCTACACCTTC.

This sequence joins TRBV5-6 and TRBJ2-1, with D perhaps TRBD2 (6 bases). Germline V gene lookup returns CDR1 SGHDT and CDR2 YYEEEE. The CDR3 covers 13 residues. Trimming took off 0 bases at V and 9 bases at J, with 10 bases between the two ends. DNA for the CDR3: TGTGCCAGCAGCTTGGTGGAGGGCCTTGAGCAGTTCTTC. The encoded protein is CASSLVEGLEQFF.

The chain carries TRBV15 and TRBJ1-2, with D uncertain. Germline V lookup: CDR1 LNHNV, CDR2 YYDKDF (reference sequence). This CDR3 comprises 15 residues. Trimming took off 0 bases at V and 8 bases at J, with 16 bases between the two ends. The CDR3 sequence: CATSRDRWQAGGYTF. The CDR3 DNA reads TGTGCCACCAGCAGAGATAGGTGGCAGGCGGGAGGCTACACCTTC. Variable domain in full (rest from reference TRBV15 and TRBJ1-2): DAMVIQNPRYQVTQFGKPVTLSCSQTLNHNVMYWYQQKSSQAPKLLFHYYDKDFNNEADTPDNFQSRRPNTSFCFLDIRSPGLGDTAMYLCATSRDRWQAGGYTFGSGTRLTVV.

The chain couples TRBV9 to TRBJ1-2, with TRBD1 identical over 9 bases. CDR1 is SGDLS, CDR2 YYNGEE, per germline. Trimming took 2 bases from V and 7 from J; bases not matched to a gene: 9. The CDR3 totals 15 residues. CDR3 residues: CASSVGTSDRGGYTF. Written as DNA, the CDR3 is TGTGCCAGCAGCGTGGGGACCTCGGACAGGGGTGGCTACACCTTC.

The rearrangement uses TRBV6-1 and TRBJ1-6; 8 nucleotides agree with TRBD1. Germline CDR1 reads MNHNS; CDR2 reads SASEGT. This CDR3 is built from 16 residues. Trimming removed 4 bases from V and 7 bases from J; junction bases left unmatched: 9. CDR3 nucleotide sequence: TGTGCCAGCAGTGGACCAGGGGGCGCGAGGAATTCACCCCTCCACTTT. Its translation is CASSGPGGARNSPLHF.

The gene calls are TRBV9 and TRBJ2-5; D perhaps matches TRBD2 (6 bases). The germline gives CDR1 SGDLS, CDR2 YYNGEE. Trimming removed 0 bases at V and 0 bases at J, with 15 bases between. This CDR3 region has 17 residues. DNA of the CDR3: TGTGCCAGCAGCGTAGCGGCGACTGGAGGGTACCAAGAGACCCAGTACTTC. This translates into CASSVAATGGYQETQYF.

CDR3 sequence reads: CASSLGGEQYF. Here the CDR3 DNA reads TGTGCCAGCAGTTTAGGGGGCGAGCAGTACTTC. The gene calls are TRBV6-6 and TRBJ2-7, with a possible D match to TRBD1 (6 bases). V was pared by 4 bases and J by 6 bases, with 7 bases between. The CDR3 is 11 residues long. Looked up from germline, CDR1 is MNHNY and CDR2 is SVGAGI (reference sequence).